Listed below are T cell receptor beta chains from one sample, sequenced in a study of T-cell reconstitution after alpha-beta-depleted transplantation in children. Using its own MiXCR run on the PCR reads, TCRdb lists one record per CDR3 protein. The sample consists of about 580,000 distinct CDR3 sequences, under 25% of them appearing once. This sample comprised PBMCs, mostly from graft donor cells, obtained 360 days after TCRalphabeta/CD19-depleted stem cell transplant. These receptors all stem from a boy younger than two who had a stem cell transplant for acute myeloid leukemia, so the T cells may come from the graft donor. The CDR3 runs from the conserved cysteine through the conserved F or W. A D gene is named only where the DNA matches it firmly. Only part of the rows carry a size: once, few, many, or a class if the clone is expanded.

J gene,V gene,clone size,D gene,CDR3 DNA,CDR3 protein
TRBJ2-5,TRBV5-1,few,-,TGCGCCAGCAGCTTGGACAGGGAGGTGGAGACCCAGTACTTC,CASSLDREVETQYF
TRBJ1-2,TRBV7-6,many,TRBD1,TGTGCCAGCAGCTCGCGGACAGGGGGTCCTTATGGCTACACCTTC,CASSSRTGGPYGYTF
TRBJ2-7,TRBV20-1,few,-,TGCAGTGCAAGAACGGGGGGCCTCTCCTACGAGCAGTACTTC,CSARTGGLSYEQYF
TRBJ2-2,TRBV29-1,few,TRBD2,TGCAGCGCGGAGGGACTAGGGGACGGGGAGCTGTTTTTT,CSAEGLGDGELFF
TRBJ1-1,TRBV7-2,many,-,TGTGCCAGCAGCTTAGGAGCGACAGTTCCCAACACTGAAGCTTTCTTT,CASSLGATVPNTEAFF
TRBJ2-3,TRBV20-1,-,-,TGCAGTGCTAGAGATTTGGAAGCTTCTAGCACAGATACGCAGTATTTT,CSARDLEASSTDTQYF
TRBJ2-1,TRBV6-1,-,TRBD2,TGTGCCAGCAGCCTCAGCCTGGGACTAGCGACGACTGATGAGCAGTTCTTC,CASSLSLGLATTDEQFF
TRBJ2-1,TRBV29-1,many,-,TGCAGCGTTGGAGTCGGACCTTCACGGAATGAGCAGTTCTTC,CSVGVGPSRNEQFF
TRBJ1-2,TRBV4-3,few,-,TGCGCCAGCAGCCAAGAGCATGCTAACTATGGCTACACCTTC,CASSQEHANYGYTF
TRBJ2-7,TRBV7-9,-,TRBD1,TGTGCCAGCAGAACGACAGGGGGGCCCTACGAGCAGTACTTC,CASRTTGGPYEQYF
TRBJ2-3,TRBV5-6,few,-,TGTGCCAGCAGCTGGGAAGTAGATACGCAGTATTTT,CASSWEVDTQYF
TRBJ1-2,TRBV28,many,-,TGTGCCAGCAGTTTGACAGCACTGAGAGGCTACACCTTC,CASSLTALRGYTF
TRBJ2-3,TRBV7-2,many,-,TGTGCCAGCAGCTTAGGTTCCCGACTACCGCTAGATACGCAGTATTTT,CASSLGSRLPLDTQYF
TRBJ2-1,TRBV10-3,many,-,TGTGCCATTGCCCCTTCGGCAGCAAACAATGAGCAGTTCTTC,CAIAPSAANNEQFF
TRBJ2-5,TRBV10-3,once,-,TGTGCCATCAGTGACAGGGAAGAGACCCAGTACTTC,CAISDREETQYF
TRBJ2-2,TRBV20-1,few,-,TGCAGTGCTAGATTGAGGGACTTGACCGGGGAGCTGTTTTTT,CSARLRDLTGELFF
TRBJ2-1,TRBV7-9,-,-,TGTGCCAGCAGCTTACGCGCGGGATTAGATGAGCAGTTCTTC,CASSLRAGLDEQFF
TRBJ2-1,TRBV20-1,few,-,TGCAGTGCTAGAGATTGGCGCGACGGGGGGCAGTTCTTC,CSARDWRDGGQFF
TRBJ2-3,TRBV29-1,many,-,TGCAGCGTACCTGGAGACATAGGCACAGATACGCAGTATTTT,CSVPGDIGTDTQYF
TRBJ1-6,TRBV2,many,-,TGTGCCAGCAGTGTGTCGACAGTTCGTAATTCACCCCTCCACTTT,CASSVSTVRNSPLHF
TRBJ1-1,TRBV6-1,few,TRBD1,TGTGCCAGTGGACAGGGGGAGGTGGGGAAGAAAGCTTTCTTT,CASGQGEVGKKAFF
TRBJ2-3,TRBV12-3/TRBV12-4,few,-,TGTGCCAGCAGTTTGGGGATTGGGATTTCGGATACGCAGTATTTT,CASSLGIGISDTQYF
TRBJ2-5,TRBV6-5,few,TRBD1,TGTGCCAGCAGTTACAGGGGGCGAGCCCAAGAGACCCAGTACTTC,CASSYRGRAQETQYF
TRBJ2-1,TRBV28,-,-,TGTGCCAGCAGTTTATATACAGGGAACAATGAGCAGTTCTTC,CASSLYTGNNEQFF